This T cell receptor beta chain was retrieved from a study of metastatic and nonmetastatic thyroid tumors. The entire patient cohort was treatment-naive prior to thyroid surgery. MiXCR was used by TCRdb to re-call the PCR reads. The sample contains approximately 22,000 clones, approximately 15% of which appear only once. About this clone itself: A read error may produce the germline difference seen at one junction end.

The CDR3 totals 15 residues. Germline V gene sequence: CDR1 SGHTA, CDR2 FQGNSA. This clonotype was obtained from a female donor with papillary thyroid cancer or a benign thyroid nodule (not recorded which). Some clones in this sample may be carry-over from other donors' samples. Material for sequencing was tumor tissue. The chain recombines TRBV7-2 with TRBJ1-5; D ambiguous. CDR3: CASSQPTSSNHPQHF. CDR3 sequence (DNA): TGTGCCAGCAGTCAACCGACATCTAGCAATCATCCCCAGCATTTT.